This TCR beta chain comes out of a study of shared clonotypes between healthy human individuals. Positive CCR7 selection of CD45RO-negative cells yielded the naive CD8 cells, and terminally differentiated effector memory CD45RA+ cells were excluded. The table came from immunoSEQ multiplex PCR; TCRdb's copy has only in-frame clones and leaves some out. The data show approximately 650,000 clones, about 95% seen once. CDR1 is MNHEY and CDR2 is SVGAGI in the germline V gene. The V gene end was trimmed by 7 bases and the J gene end by 6 bases; junction bases not matched to a gene: 8. This CDR3 contains 15 residues.

Sequencing input: naive CD8+ T cells sorted from blood. The chain links TRBV6-5 to TRBJ2-3; 12 bases fit TRBD2. This sequence originates from a woman aged 25 to 39 in good health. CDR3 sequence reads: CASTKSSGRVDTQYF. The CDR3, as DNA: TGTGCCAGCACCAAATCTAGCGGGAGGGTGGATACGCAGTATTTT.